Below, 20 T cell receptor beta chains from the same sample are listed, as sequenced in a study of shared clonotypes between healthy human individuals. Naive CD8 cells lacked CD45RO, underwent positive selection for CCR7 and left out terminally differentiated effector memory CD45RA+ cells. Sequenced by immunoSEQ multiplex PCR; TCRdb stores in-frame clones only, minus some. The sample consists of about 2.2 million clones, around 93% of them appearing once. The sequenced material came from naive CD8+ T cells from PBMCs. These receptor sequences come from a man younger than 35 in good health. Some clones in this sample may be carry-over from other donors' samples.

The chain uses TRBV6-5 and TRBJ2-7; D not resolved. The CDR3 spans 13 residues. Trimming removed 5 bases from V and 6 bases from J, with 14 bases in between. Germline V CDR1 and CDR2: MNHEY, SVGAGI. The CDR3 coding sequence is TGTGCCAGCAGTGCACAAGTGGGCTCCGAGCAGTACTTC. This translates into CASSAQVGSEQYF.

The rearrangement uses TRBV20-1 and TRBJ1-2; D is uncertain. The CDR3 is made up of 10 amino acids. V was clipped by 5 bases and J by 6 bases, with 7 bases between them. The germline V gene encodes CDR1 DFQATT and CDR2 SNEGSKA (reference sequence). CDR3 in amino acids: CSAFWNGYTF. The CDR3 region has the DNA TGCAGTGCTTTTTGGAATGGCTACACCTTC.

The gene calls are TRBV7-2 and TRBJ2-1, with 10 bases aligning to TRBD1. The germline CDR1 and CDR2 sequences are SGHTA and FQGNSA. The CDR3 sequence is 16 residues long. V shed 4 bases and J 2 bases; nucleotides not matched to a gene: 5. Here the CDR3 reads CASSSRDRGTYNEQFF. The CDR3 coding sequence is TGTGCCAGCAGCTCTCGGGACAGGGGAACCTACAATGAGCAGTTCTTC.

This chain links TRBV6-5 with TRBJ2-7; a weak D match, TRBD1 (6 bases). CDR3 length equals 12 residues. Germline V gene lookup returns CDR1 MNHEY and CDR2 SVGAGI. The V and J ends lost 6 bases and 6 bases respectively, with 12 bases between them. In DNA form, the CDR3 reads TGTGCCAGCAGCCCAACAGGGCTCGAGCAGTACTTC. Its protein is CASSPTGLEQYF.

The V and J genes are TRBV5-3 and TRBJ1-1; TRBD1 is a possible D gene (6 bases). TRBV5-3 is reported as an ORF; its role is uncertain. The CDR3 sequence is 17 residues long. The germline V and J ends were trimmed by 3 bases and 0 bases, with 18 bases remaining between them. CDR3 sequence reads: CARSSTDRRPLNTEAFF. The DNA of the CDR3 is TGTGCCAGAAGCTCGACTGACAGGCGGCCCCTGAACACTGAAGCTTTCTTT.

The rearrangement uses TRBV7-3 and TRBJ2-1; 7 positions agree with TRBD2. The germline V gene has CDR1 SGHTA and CDR2 FQGTGA. The V gene end was trimmed by 4 bases and the J gene end by 0 bases; junction bases not matched to a gene: 6. The length of the CDR3 is 16 residues. The CDR3 protein is CASSSSPGGSYNEQFF. CDR3 DNA sequence: TGTGCCAGCAGCTCCAGTCCGGGAGGCTCCTACAATGAGCAGTTCTTC.

This chain joins TRBV28 and TRBJ1-2; D uncertain. The CDR3 spans 14 residues. Germline values: CDR1 MDHEN, CDR2 SYDVKM. V dropped 1 base and J dropped 4 bases, with 10 bases sitting between them. The CDR3 loop is CASSLYRGAYGYTF. The CDR3 DNA reads TGTGCCAGCAGTTTATACCGGGGAGCCTATGGCTACACCTTC.

The V call is TRBV10-3, the J call TRBJ2-3; TRBD1 agrees at 7 bases. CDR3 length: 16 amino acids. CDR1 ENHRY and CDR2 SYGVKD come from the germline V gene. After removal of 0 bases from V and 6 bases from J, the junction contained 9 bases not matched to a gene. CDR3 sequence (DNA): TGTGCCATCAGTGAGTCGCGGACAGGAGCTGTGGATACGCAGTATTTT. This translates into CAISESRTGAVDTQYF.

J is TRBJ2-5 and V is TRBV7-9, with 7 bases identical to TRBD1. Germline CDR1 and CDR2: SEHNR and FQNEAQ (reference sequence). The CDR3 contains 13 residues. The ends lost 7 bases at V and 4 bases at J; junction bases unmatched: 6. CDR3 sequence reads: CASMTTGLETQYF. The CDR3 DNA is TGTGCCAGCATGACGACAGGGCTAGAGACCCAGTACTTC.

In nucleotides, the CDR3 is TGTGCCAGCAGTCCCGGAAGACAGCATTGGAACACCGGGGAGCTGTTTTTT. Encoded protein: CASSPGRQHWNTGELFF. The gene calls are TRBV11-2 and TRBJ2-2, with D perhaps TRBD1 (5 bases). Germline V gives CDR1 SGHAT, CDR2 FQNNGV. This CDR3 has 17 residues. V lost 6 bases and J 1 base, leaving 18 bases between the germline ends.

This chain uses TRBV28 with TRBJ1-3; possibly TRBD1 for D (5 bases). The CDR3 contains 16 residues. Germline CDR1 reads MDHEN; CDR2 reads SYDVKM. V gave up 6 bases and J gave up 6 bases, with 21 bases separating them. In DNA form, the CDR3 reads TGTGCCAGCAGCCCTGTGGGACGTAACATAGAAAACACCATATATTTT. This codes for CASSPVGRNIENTIYF.

The chain uses TRBV5-4 and TRBJ2-7, with D perhaps TRBD2 (7 bases). Germline V gene data show CDR1 as SGHNT and CDR2 as YYREEE (reference sequence). Trimming took off 4 bases at V and 4 bases at J, with 18 bases between the two ends. The CDR3 runs 15 residues. The DNA of the CDR3 is TGTGCCAGCAGCGATCTGGGGGCGGGAGTTTACGAGCAGTACTTC. Its protein is CASSDLGAGVYEQYF. The full variable domain, in which reference TRBV5-4 and TRBJ2-7 provide the parts outside the CDR3, is ETGVTQSPTHLIKTRGQQVTLRCSSQSGHNTVSWYQQALGQGPQFIFQYYREEENGRGNFPPRFSGLQFPNYSSELNVNALELDDSALYLCASSDLGAGVYEQYFGPGTRLTVT.

V gene TRBV5-1 combines with J gene TRBJ2-2; no clear D. The CDR3 length is 15 residues. CDR1 SGHRS and CDR2 YFSETQ come from the germline V gene. The V and J ends lost 0 bases and 3 bases respectively, with 9 bases between them. The CDR3, as DNA: TGCGCCAGCAGCTTGGGTGCACAGTACACCGGGGAGCTGTTTTTT. It specifies CASSLGAQYTGELFF.

V usage is TRBV9 and J usage is TRBJ2-2; possibly TRBD2 for D (6 bases). Germline CDR1 is SGDLS and CDR2 is YYNGEE. The ends were cut back, 1 base at V and 4 bases at J, with 11 bases in the middle. The CDR3 consists of 15 residues. The CDR3 sequence: CASSVYGGGTGELFF. CDR3 sequence (DNA): TGTGCCAGCAGCGTATATGGGGGAGGCACCGGGGAGCTGTTTTTT.

This clone has a single count. The chain combines TRBV4-1 with TRBJ2-2; TRBD1 is a possible D gene (5 bases). The CDR3 loop spans 15 amino acids. Germline lookup yields CDR1 MGHRA and CDR2 YSYEKL. The V end was cut by 0 bases, the J end by 9 bases, with 14 bases between. As DNA, the CDR3 is TGCGCCAGCAGCCAAGATTGGATTCCAGGGCGGGAGCTGTTTTTT. Protein sequence: CASSQDWIPGRELFF.

The chain recombines TRBV19 with TRBJ2-7, with TRBD2 matching over 12 bases. CDR1 and CDR2 from the germline V gene are LNHDA and SQIVND (reference sequence). The CDR3 is made up of 15 amino acids. V shed 5 bases, J shed 4 bases, and the junction held 6 bases outside the gene matches. CDR3 protein: CASSSGTSGHYEQYF. The CDR3, as DNA: TGTGCCAGTAGTTCCGGGACTAGCGGGCATTACGAGCAGTACTTC.

The V gene is TRBV7-8, the J gene TRBJ2-3; D remains unclear. The ends were cut back, 0 bases at V and 4 bases at J, with 5 bases in the middle. Germline values: CDR1 SGHVS, CDR2 FQNEAQ. The CDR3 is 13 amino acids. CDR3 DNA sequence: TGTGCCAGCAGCTTAGCGCTGTCAGATACGCAGTATTTT. Translating gives CASSLALSDTQYF. Full variable domain (rest looked up from reference TRBV7-8 and TRBJ2-3): GAGVSQSPRYKVAKRGQDVALRCDPISGHVSLFWYQQALGQGPEFLTYFQNEAQLDKSGLPSDRFFAERPEGSVSTLKIQRTQQEDSAVYLCASSLALSDTQYFGPGTRLTVL.

In this sample, this clone turned up once. The chain employs TRBV11-2 and TRBJ2-7, with 9 bases matching TRBD1. The germline V gene encodes CDR1 SGHAT and CDR2 FQNNGV. The CDR3 covers 15 residues. V was pared by 0 bases and J by 5 bases, with 5 bases of the junction left unmatched. The CDR3 coding sequence is TGTGCCAGCAGCTTAGATAGGGACAGGGTACACGAGCAGTACTTC. Residues: CASSLDRDRVHEQYF. Filled out from reference TRBV11-2 and TRBJ2-7, the complete variable domain reads EAGVAQSPRYKIIEKRQSVAFWCNPISGHATLYWYQQILGQGPKLLIQFQNNGVVDDSQLPKDRFSAERLKGVDSTLKIQPAKLEDSAVYLCASSLDRDRVHEQYFGPGTRLTVT.

This chain uses TRBV4-3 with TRBJ2-5; D assignment may be TRBD1 or TRBD2 (5 bases each). The length of the CDR3 is 17 residues. Between the trimmed V and J ends, which lost 3 bases and 4 bases, there was a span of 21 bases. Germline CDR1 LGHNA, CDR2 YSLEER. Here the CDR3 DNA reads TGCGCCAGCAGCCAGGCGGGCTTCAACTCCCAGGGAGAGACCCAGTACTTC. It yields the protein CASSQAGFNSQGETQYF.

In regard to this clone: Other DNA sequences in this specimen translate into the identical CDR3. J is TRBJ2-7 and V is TRBV5-6; D is undetermined. CDR3 length: 13 amino acids. V gave up 0 bases and J gave up 2 bases, with 6 bases separating them. Per germline, CDR1 SGHDT and CDR2 YYEEEE. DNA of the CDR3: TGTGCCAGCAGCTTGGGACTGACCTACGAGCAGTACTTC. This codes for CASSLGLTYEQYF.